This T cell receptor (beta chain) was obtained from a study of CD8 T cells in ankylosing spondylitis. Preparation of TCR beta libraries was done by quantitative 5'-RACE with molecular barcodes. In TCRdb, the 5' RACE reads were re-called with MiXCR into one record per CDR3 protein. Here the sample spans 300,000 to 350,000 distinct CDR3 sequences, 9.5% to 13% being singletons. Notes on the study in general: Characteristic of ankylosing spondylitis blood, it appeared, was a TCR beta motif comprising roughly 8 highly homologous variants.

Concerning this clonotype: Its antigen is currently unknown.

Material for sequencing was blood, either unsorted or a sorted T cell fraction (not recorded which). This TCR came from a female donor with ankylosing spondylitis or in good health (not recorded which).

The CDR3 nucleotides are TGTGCCAGCAGTTTCAGAAGTTTAAAAGCACGGGGACAGGCCTGCGAGCAGTACTTC. Its protein is CASSFRSLKARGQACEQYF. The V call is TRBV27, the J call TRBJ2-7, with 8 positions matching TRBD1. Germline-derived CDR1 and CDR2 are MNHEY and SMNVEV (reference sequence). CDR3 length: 19 amino acids. V lost 3 bases to trimming and J lost 6 bases; unmatched junction nucleotides: 22.